This entry lists 19 T cell receptor beta chains sequenced from one sample in a study of T cells in Graves' hyperthyroidism and ophthalmopathy. Authors of the study amplified TCR beta CDR3 regions from RNA transcripts. Researchers ran a first-round RT-PCR on the TCR CDR3 using the HTBI primer set. TCRdb reprocessed the multiplex PCR reads via MiXCR and lists one record per CDR3 protein. This table has around 610,000 distinct CDR3 sequences, roughly 14% appearing once. The sample consisted of blood. The receptors here all came from a woman between 40 and 50 years old with Graves' ophthalmopathy.

The table lists this clonotype with a few counts. The rearrangement joins TRBV5-1 to TRBJ2-3; no reliable D call. CDR1 and CDR2 from the germline V gene are SGHRS and YFSETQ. Between the trimmed V and J ends, which lost 0 bases and 0 bases, there was a span of 8 bases. The CDR3 covers 15 residues. CDR3 bases: TGCGCCAGCAGCTTGGCAGTAACTAGCACAGATACGCAGTATTTT. Its translation is CASSLAVTSTDTQYF.

This clonotype was counted ten times or more. The genes are TRBV12-3 or TRBV12-4 and TRBJ2-7; perhaps D is TRBD1 or TRBD2 (5 bases each). CDR3 length: 13 amino acids. V lost 4 bases to trimming and J lost 4 bases, with 11 bases between them. The CDR3 DNA reads TGTGCCAGCAGTTGGGACGGGATTTACGAGCAGTACTTC. Protein product: CASSWDGIYEQYF.

The gene calls are TRBV4-1 and TRBJ1-5; D unresolved. This CDR3 is 16 amino acids long. V was shortened by 0 bases and J by 7 bases, with 16 bases between the two germline ends. Germline V gives CDR1 MGHRA, CDR2 YSYEKL. DNA for the CDR3: TGCGCCAGCAGCCAAGATCTGGTCGCCCTAGACCAGCCCCAGCATTTT. Its translation: CASSQDLVALDQPQHF.

There are many counts of this clonotype. V gene TRBV28 combines with J gene TRBJ1-1, with D maybe TRBD1 (5 bases). Trimming pared 3 bases from V and 7 bases from J, leaving 15 bases between. The CDR3 has 14 amino acids. Germline CDR1 MDHEN, CDR2 SYDVKM. The DNA of the CDR3 is TGTGCCAGCAGTTTGGCCGGGGACGTGCTTGAAGCTTTCTTT. This codes for CASSLAGDVLEAFF.

This chain links TRBV6-2 or TRBV6-3 with TRBJ2-2; no clear D. Germline V gene sequence: CDR1 MNHEY, CDR2 SVGEGT. V was cut by 0 bases and J by 5 bases, with 10 bases left in between. This CDR3 contains 15 residues. The CDR3 is CASSYSQTVTGELFF. The CDR3 nucleotides are TGTGCCAGCAGTTACTCGCAAACAGTGACCGGGGAGCTGTTTTTT.

This clonotype has just a few counts. Here the CDR3 DNA reads TGCAGTGCTGAGGACAGGGATGGGGGCACCGGGGAGCTGTTTTTT. This gives the protein CSAEDRDGGTGELFF. This chain connects TRBV20-1 to TRBJ2-2, with 8 positions matching TRBD1. Trimming cost V 5 bases and J 4 bases; bases outside gene matches: 9. The CDR3 has 15 residues. In germline, CDR1 is DFQATT, CDR2 SNEGSKA (reference sequence).

This clonotype was recorded once. This chain links TRBV9 with TRBJ2-7; the D is unclear. This CDR3 region has 14 residues. Germline V CDR1 and CDR2: SGDLS, YYNGEE. V gave up 2 bases and J gave up 0 bases, with 9 bases separating them. The CDR3 region is CASSVTTDSYEQYF. In DNA, the CDR3 is TGTGCCAGCAGCGTCACGACGGACTCCTACGAGCAGTACTTC. The full variable domain, in which reference TRBV9 and TRBJ2-7 provide the parts outside the CDR3, is DSGVTQTPKHLITATGQRVTLRCSPRSGDLSVYWYQQSLDQGLQFLIQYYNGEERAKGNILERFSAQQFPDLHSELNLSSLELGDSALYFCASSVTTDSYEQYFGPGTRLTVT.

The chain employs TRBV7-2 and TRBJ2-2; the D is unclear. The CDR3 is 15 residues long. The germline gives CDR1 SGHTA, CDR2 FQGNSA. Trimming stripped 0 bases from V and 0 bases from J, with 5 bases between. CDR3 bases: TGTGCCAGCAGCTTAGCGCAGTCGAACACCGGGGAGCTGTTTTTT. As protein: CASSLAQSNTGELFF.

This clonotype appeared many times. The V and J genes are TRBV6-1 and TRBJ2-2; D is undetermined. Per germline, CDR1 MNHNS and CDR2 SASEGT. This CDR3 region has 15 residues. V lost 0 bases to trimming and J lost 2 bases, with 7 bases between them. CDR3 sequence: CASSEASINTGELFF. The CDR3 nucleotides are TGTGCCAGCAGTGAAGCGTCTATTAACACCGGGGAGCTGTTTTTT.

This clonotype has just one count. V usage is TRBV30 and J usage is TRBJ2-7, with a possible D match to TRBD2 (5 bases). Germline V gene lookup returns CDR1 GTSNPN and CDR2 SVGIG (reference sequence). The length of the CDR3 is 14 residues. V gave up 2 bases and J gave up 7 bases, with 18 bases separating them. For the CDR3, the DNA is TGTGCCTGGAGTCCCCTCGCGGGTTTGGGTGAGCAGTACTTC. Amino acid sequence: CAWSPLAGLGEQYF.

This clonotype was counted ten times or more. The rearrangement uses TRBV19 and TRBJ1-1; D remains ambiguous. Germline loops: CDR1 LNHDA, CDR2 SQIVND (reference sequence). The V end was cut by 7 bases, the J end by 0 bases, with 9 bases between. The CDR3 is 13 residues long. The CDR3: CASIGAMNTEAFF. Here the CDR3 DNA reads TGTGCCAGTATCGGAGCCATGAACACTGAAGCTTTCTTT.

Ten or more counts support this clonotype. This chain uses TRBV28 with TRBJ1-5; TRBD1 matches 10 bases. Germline trimming cut 1 base from V and 6 bases from J; bases unmatched to any gene: 6. Looked up from germline, CDR1 is MDHEN and CDR2 is SYDVKM. The CDR3 contains 16 residues. CDR3 loop: CASSLSRTGGSQPQHF. The CDR3 DNA reads TGTGCCAGCAGTTTATCCCGGACAGGGGGAAGTCAGCCCCAGCATTTT.

This clonotype was recorded many times. The chain uses TRBV25-1 and TRBJ2-1; D unclear. The ends were cut back, 1 base at V and 1 base at J, with 5 bases in the middle. The CDR3 runs to 14 residues. CDR1 is MGHDK and CDR2 is SYGVNS in the germline V gene. CDR3 sequence (DNA): TGTGCCAGCAGTGAATTTCGGTCCTACAATGAGCAGTTCTTC. Its translation is CASSEFRSYNEQFF.

This sequence joins TRBV9 and TRBJ1-2; no clear D. This CDR3 region has 14 residues. Germline V gives CDR1 SGDLS, CDR2 YYNGEE. V was cut by 3 bases and J by 6 bases, with 15 bases left in between. This CDR3 is CASSAYPVLDGYTF. The CDR3 nucleotides read TGTGCCAGCAGCGCCTATCCGGTGCTCGATGGCTACACCTTC.

The CDR3 bases are TGTGCCAGCAGCCAAGAAGGGACCGCACCCCTCCACTTT. It is translated as CASSQEGTAPLHF. The J gene is TRBJ1-6, the V gene TRBV3-1; TRBD1 might be the D (5 bases). Germline V gene lookup returns CDR1 LGHDT and CDR2 YNNKEL (reference sequence). Trimming stripped 0 bases from V and 11 bases from J, with 8 bases between. This CDR3 comprises 13 residues. Looking up the rest from reference TRBV3-1 and TRBJ1-6 gives the full variable domain: DTAVSQTPKYLVTQMGNDKSIKCEQNLGHDTMYWYKQDSKKFLKIMFSYNNKELIINETVPNRFSPKSPDKAHLNLHINSLELGDSAVYFCASSQEGTAPLHFGNGTRLTVT.

This clonotype was recorded many times. The V and J genes are TRBV6-2 or TRBV6-3 and TRBJ2-7; TRBD1 might be the D (6 bases). Germline V gene sequence: CDR1 MNHEY, CDR2 SVGEGT. Trimming cost V 6 bases and J 5 bases, with 14 bases left between them. This CDR3 region has 13 residues. This CDR3 reads CASRGLGAHEQYF. The DNA of the CDR3 is TGTGCCAGCAGGGGTTTGGGGGCTCACGAGCAGTACTTC.

This clonotype was recorded many times. The chain employs TRBV29-1 and TRBJ2-4; a weak D match, TRBD1 (5 bases). The length of the CDR3 is 17 residues. Trimming took off 3 bases at V and 0 bases at J, with 18 bases between the two ends. Germline CDR1 and CDR2: SQVTM and ANQGSEA. CDR3 sequence reads: CSVDGQGKKIAKNIQYF. Written as DNA, the CDR3 is TGCAGCGTTGATGGGCAGGGAAAGAAAATAGCCAAAAACATTCAGTACTTC.

This clonotype has a count of ten or more. The genes are TRBV5-1 and TRBJ1-2, with D possibly matching TRBD1 (5 bases). The V end was cut by 3 bases, the J end by 7 bases, with 19 bases between. CDR1 and CDR2 (germline): SGHRS, YFSETQ. This CDR3 has 15 amino acids. Here the CDR3 reads CASSWRDALGPGYTF. For the CDR3, the DNA is TGCGCCAGCAGCTGGAGGGACGCTCTGGGTCCTGGCTACACCTTC.

This clonotype was recorded at least ten times. The chain uses TRBV5-1 and TRBJ2-7; either TRBD1 or TRBD2 may fit D (5 bases each). The V end lost 4 bases, the J end lost 6 bases, and 23 bases lay between the germline ends. The CDR3 runs 16 residues. The V gene's germline CDR1 is SGHRS and CDR2 YFSETQ. CDR3 bases: TGCGCCAGCAGCCGTCTAACGGGGCCCTTTGGTGGCGAGCAGTACTTC. Protein sequence: CASSRLTGPFGGEQYF.